Listed below are T cell receptor beta chains from one sample, sequenced in a study of a mutant IDH1 vaccine in newly diagnosed glioma. Sequencing was performed with immunoSEQ multiplex PCR; in TCRdb, only in-frame clones are kept and a portion is missing. Of 60,000 to 85,000 clones in the sample, approximately 79% were seen once. The starting material was PBMCs, obtained from a glioma patient treated with radiotherapy, temozolomide or both. These receptors came from a man in his forties or fifties with glioma. Both conserved end residues are part of each CDR3.

cdr3_aa	v_call	j_call
CASSRTTGKDQPQHF	TRBV7-8	TRBJ1-5
CASSLPGQRYNEQFF	TRBV7-2	TRBJ2-1
CASSLGLAGGRERETQYF	TRBV7-6	TRBJ2-5
CASSMGQDQETQYF	TRBV5-1	TRBJ2-5
CSVAGTRIGSTDTQYF	TRBV29-1	TRBJ2-3
CASSPTQQGGYEQYF	TRBV5-4	TRBJ2-7
CASSPRQGGDEKLFF	TRBV18	TRBJ1-4
CASSTSGYSYNEQFF	TRBV7-2	TRBJ2-1
CSVERYGYTF	TRBV29-1	TRBJ1-2
CASSQTRNYEQYF	TRBV5-1	TRBJ2-7
CASSLSGGEKLFF	TRBV7-9	TRBJ1-4
CASSLGINQPQHF	TRBV5-1	TRBJ1-5
CATGQGGRETQYF	TRBV6-6	TRBJ2-5
CASMRDWSSYNEQFF	TRBV2	TRBJ2-1
CASSIYPDRGREKLFF	TRBV19	TRBJ1-4
CASSLVAGGVNEQFF	TRBV5-1	TRBJ2-1
CASSGPETGNTIYF	TRBV5-8	TRBJ1-3
CASSLQGSAYF	TRBV5-1	TRBJ2-5
CASSPQGIITDTQYF	TRBV18	TRBJ2-3
CATSTPQETQYF	TRBV7-2	TRBJ2-5
CATSTGREETQYF	TRBV5-1	TRBJ2-5
CASSYPQGGEDTQYF	TRBV6-5	TRBJ2-3
CASSLNTGYNEKLFF	TRBV7-9	TRBJ1-4
CASSPGPTGDEQFF	TRBV4-2	TRBJ2-1
CASSFRTVTTF	TRBV7-2	TRBJ1-2
CASSVRGQGQNSPLHF	TRBV9	TRBJ1-6
CASRGSQSGYTF	TRBV4-2	TRBJ1-2
CASRAGGASNQPQHF	TRBV5-1	TRBJ1-5
CASSPRTSGSSYEQYF	TRBV13	TRBJ2-7
CASSKARGYGYTF	TRBV21-1	TRBJ1-2
CASSLGQGLNSPLHF	TRBV5-1	TRBJ1-6
CASSQGGGRDYNEQFF	TRBV4-1	TRBJ2-1
CASSVETLNTEAFF	TRBV5-1	TRBJ1-1
CASRNSGEWEGGQFF	TRBV6-5	TRBJ2-1
CASSFGQNQPQHF	TRBV7-2	TRBJ1-5
CATSINGRRNSPLHF	TRBV15	TRBJ1-6
CASSPLGLKEETQYF	TRBV18	TRBJ2-5